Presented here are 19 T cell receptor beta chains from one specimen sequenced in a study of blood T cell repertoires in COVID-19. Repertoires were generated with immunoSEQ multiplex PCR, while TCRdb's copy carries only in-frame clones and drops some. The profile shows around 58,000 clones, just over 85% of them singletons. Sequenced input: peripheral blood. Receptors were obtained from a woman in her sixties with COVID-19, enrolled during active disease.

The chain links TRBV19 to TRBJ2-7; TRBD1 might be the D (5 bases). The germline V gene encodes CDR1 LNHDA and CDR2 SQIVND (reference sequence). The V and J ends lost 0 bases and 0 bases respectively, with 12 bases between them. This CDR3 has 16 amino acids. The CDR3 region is CASSIDGAGNSYEQYF. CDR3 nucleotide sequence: TGTGCCAGTAGTATAGATGGGGCAGGGAACTCCTACGAGCAGTACTTC.

This CDR3 is CASSPFAATSTDTQYF. CDR3 DNA sequence: TGTGCCAGCAGCCCTTTTGCGGCTACTAGCACAGATACGCAGTATTTT. V usage is TRBV7-2 and J usage is TRBJ2-3; D remains ambiguous. CDR1 and CDR2 (germline): SGHTA, FQGNSA. The CDR3 covers 16 residues. Trimming removed 5 bases at V and 0 bases at J, with 15 bases between. Using reference TRBV7-2 and TRBJ2-3 for the parts outside the CDR3, the full variable domain is GAGVSQSPSNKVTEKGKDVELRCDPISGHTALYWYRQSLGQGLEFLIYFQGNSAPDKSGLPSDRFSAERTGGSVSTLTIQRTQQEDSAVYLCASSPFAATSTDTQYFGPGTRLTVL.

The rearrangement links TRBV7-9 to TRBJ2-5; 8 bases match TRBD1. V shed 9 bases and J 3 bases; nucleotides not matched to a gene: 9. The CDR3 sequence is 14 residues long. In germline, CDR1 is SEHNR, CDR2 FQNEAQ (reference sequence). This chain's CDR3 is CARRDRLREETQYF. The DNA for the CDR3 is TGTGCCAGAAGGGACAGGTTGCGCGAAGAGACCCAGTACTTC.

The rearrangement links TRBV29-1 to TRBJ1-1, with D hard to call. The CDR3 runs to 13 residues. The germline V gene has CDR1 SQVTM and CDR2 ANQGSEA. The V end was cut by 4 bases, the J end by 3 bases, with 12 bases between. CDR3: CSVVRNLDTEAFF. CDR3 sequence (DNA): TGCAGCGTTGTGCGGAATCTGGACACTGAAGCTTTCTTT.

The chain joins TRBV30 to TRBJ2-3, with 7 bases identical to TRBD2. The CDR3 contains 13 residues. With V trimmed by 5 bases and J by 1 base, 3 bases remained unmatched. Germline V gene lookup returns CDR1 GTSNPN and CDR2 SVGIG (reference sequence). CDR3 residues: CAWVAGGTDTQYF. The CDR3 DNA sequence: TGTGCCTGGGTAGCGGGTGGCACAGATACGCAGTATTTT. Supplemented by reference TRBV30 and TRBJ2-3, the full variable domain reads SQTIHQWPATLVQPVGSPLSLECTVEGTSNPNLYWYRQAAGRGLQLLFYSVGIGQISSEVPQNLSASRPQDRQFILSSKKLLLSDSGFYLCAWVAGGTDTQYFGPGTRLTVL.

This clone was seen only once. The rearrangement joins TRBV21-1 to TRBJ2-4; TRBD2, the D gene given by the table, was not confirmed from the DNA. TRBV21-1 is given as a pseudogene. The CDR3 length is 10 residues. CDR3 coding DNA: TGTGCCAGCGCGGGACTCATTCAGTACTTC. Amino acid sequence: CASAGLIQYF.

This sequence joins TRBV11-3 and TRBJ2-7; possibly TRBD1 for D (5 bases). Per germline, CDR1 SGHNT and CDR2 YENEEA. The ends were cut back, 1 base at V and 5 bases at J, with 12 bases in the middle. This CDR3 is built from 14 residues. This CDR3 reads CASSLAVRVHEQYF. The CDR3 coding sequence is TGTGCCAGCAGCTTAGCGGTCAGGGTGCACGAGCAGTACTTC.

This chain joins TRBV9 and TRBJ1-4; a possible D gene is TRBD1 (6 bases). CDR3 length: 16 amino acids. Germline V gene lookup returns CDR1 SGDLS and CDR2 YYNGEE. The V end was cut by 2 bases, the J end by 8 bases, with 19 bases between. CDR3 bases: TGTGCCAGCAGCGTGGGAAACCCGGGACATGGGGAAAAACTGTTTTTT. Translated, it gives CASSVGNPGHGEKLFF.

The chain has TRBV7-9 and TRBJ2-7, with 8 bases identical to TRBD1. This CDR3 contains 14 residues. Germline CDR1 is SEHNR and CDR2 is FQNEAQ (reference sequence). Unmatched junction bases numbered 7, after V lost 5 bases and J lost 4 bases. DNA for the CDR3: TGTGCCAGCAGCGCCGGGACAGGTCTTTACGAGCAGTACTTC. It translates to CASSAGTGLYEQYF. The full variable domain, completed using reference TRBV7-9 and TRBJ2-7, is DTGVSQNPRHKITKRGQNVTFRCDPISEHNRLYWYRQTLGQGPEFLTYFQNEAQLEKSRLLSDRFSAERPKGSFSTLEIQRTEQGDSAMYLCASSAGTGLYEQYFGPGTRLTVT.

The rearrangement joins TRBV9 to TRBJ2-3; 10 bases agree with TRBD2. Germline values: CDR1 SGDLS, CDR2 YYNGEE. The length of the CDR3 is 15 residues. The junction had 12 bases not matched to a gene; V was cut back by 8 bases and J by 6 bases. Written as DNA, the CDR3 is TGTGCCAGGGACCAGCGGGAGGGGGATGGGGATACGCAGTATTTT. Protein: CARDQREGDGDTQYF.

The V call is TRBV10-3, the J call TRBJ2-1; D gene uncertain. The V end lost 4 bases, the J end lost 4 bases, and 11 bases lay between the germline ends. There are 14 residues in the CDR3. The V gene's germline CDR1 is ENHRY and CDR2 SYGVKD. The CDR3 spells CAISAPDGYNEQFF. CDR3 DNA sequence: TGTGCCATCAGTGCACCTGACGGGTACAATGAGCAGTTCTTC.

CDR3 DNA sequence: TGTGCCAGCAGCGTAGGGCAGCTAGCGGCAGGCTACGAGCAGTACTTC. Translating it yields CASSVGQLAAGYEQYF. The chain has TRBV9 and TRBJ2-7; the match to TRBD2 covers 7 bases. V lost 0 bases, J lost 3 bases, and 9 bases stayed unmatched. The CDR3 totals 16 residues. Germline lookup yields CDR1 SGDLS and CDR2 YYNGEE.

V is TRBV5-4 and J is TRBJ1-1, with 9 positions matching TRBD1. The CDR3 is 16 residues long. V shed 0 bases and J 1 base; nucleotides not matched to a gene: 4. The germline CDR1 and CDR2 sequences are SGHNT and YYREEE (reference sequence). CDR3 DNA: TGTGCCAGCAGCTTGGCTGGGACAGGGCGGAACACTGAAGCTTTCTTT. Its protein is CASSLAGTGRNTEAFF.

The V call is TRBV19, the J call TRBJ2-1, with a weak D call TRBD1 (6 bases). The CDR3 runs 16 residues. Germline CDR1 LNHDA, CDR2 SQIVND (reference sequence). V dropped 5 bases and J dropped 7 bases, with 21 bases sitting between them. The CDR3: CASSPTGTLRLNEQFF. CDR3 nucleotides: TGTGCCAGTAGTCCGACCGGGACACTTCGGCTGAATGAGCAGTTCTTC.

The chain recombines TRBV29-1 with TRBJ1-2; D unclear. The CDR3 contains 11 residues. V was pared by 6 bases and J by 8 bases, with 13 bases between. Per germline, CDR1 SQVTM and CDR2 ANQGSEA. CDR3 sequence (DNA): TGCAGCGTCGGGTTTGGTTGGGGCTACACCTTC. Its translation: CSVGFGWGYTF. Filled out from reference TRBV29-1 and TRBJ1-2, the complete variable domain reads SAVISQKPSRDICQRGTSLTIQCQVDSQVTMMFWYRQQPGQSLTLIATANQGSEATYESGFVIDKFPISRPNLTFSTLTVSNMSPEDSSIYLCSVGFGWGYTFGSGTRLTVV.

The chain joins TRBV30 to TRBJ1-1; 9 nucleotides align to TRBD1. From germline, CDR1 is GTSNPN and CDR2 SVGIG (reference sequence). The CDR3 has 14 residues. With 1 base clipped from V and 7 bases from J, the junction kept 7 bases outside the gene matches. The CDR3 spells CAWSGLTGGSEAFF. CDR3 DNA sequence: TGTGCCTGGAGTGGCCTGACAGGGGGGAGTGAAGCTTTCTTT.

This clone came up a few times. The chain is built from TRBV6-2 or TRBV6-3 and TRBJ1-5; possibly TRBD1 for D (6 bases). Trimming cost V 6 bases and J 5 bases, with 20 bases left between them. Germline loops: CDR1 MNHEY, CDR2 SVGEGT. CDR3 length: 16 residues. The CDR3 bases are TGTGCCAGCAGCCCGTACTTAGCAGGGGCTCATCAGCCCCAGCATTTT. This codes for CASSPYLAGAHQPQHF.

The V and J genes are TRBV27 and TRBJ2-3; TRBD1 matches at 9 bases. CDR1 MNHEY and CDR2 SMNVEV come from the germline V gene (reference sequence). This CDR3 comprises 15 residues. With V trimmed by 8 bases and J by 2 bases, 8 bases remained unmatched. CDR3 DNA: TGTGCCAGCTCCCTCGGGACAGGGTTCACAGATACGCAGTATTTT. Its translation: CASSLGTGFTDTQYF.

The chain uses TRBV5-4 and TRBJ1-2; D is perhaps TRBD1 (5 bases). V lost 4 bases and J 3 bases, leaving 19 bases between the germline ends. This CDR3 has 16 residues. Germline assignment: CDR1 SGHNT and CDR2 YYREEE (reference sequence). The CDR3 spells CASSTGGGTPDYGYTF. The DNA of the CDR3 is TGTGCCAGCAGCACCGGGGGTGGGACCCCGGACTATGGCTACACCTTC.